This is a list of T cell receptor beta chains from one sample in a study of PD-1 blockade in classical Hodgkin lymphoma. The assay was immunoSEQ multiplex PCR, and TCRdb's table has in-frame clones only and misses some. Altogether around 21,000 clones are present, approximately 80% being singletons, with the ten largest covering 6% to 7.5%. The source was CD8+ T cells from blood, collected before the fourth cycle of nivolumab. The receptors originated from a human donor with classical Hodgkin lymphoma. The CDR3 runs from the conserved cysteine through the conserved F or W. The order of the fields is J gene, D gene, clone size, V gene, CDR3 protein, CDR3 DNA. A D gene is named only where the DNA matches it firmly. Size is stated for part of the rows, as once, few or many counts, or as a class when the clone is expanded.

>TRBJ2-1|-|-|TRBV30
CAWSHPGSVNNEQFF
TGTGCCTGGAGCCATCCCGGGTCCGTAAACAATGAGCAGTTCTTC
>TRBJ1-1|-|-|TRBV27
CASSLRPFERIPPTEAFF
TGTGCCAGCAGTTTACGGCCATTTGAGCGGATCCCCCCCACTGAAGCTTTCTTT
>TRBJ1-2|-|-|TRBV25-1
CASSARPGARGIGYTF
TGTGCCAGCAGTGCAAGACCAGGCGCCCGGGGGATTGGCTACACCTTC
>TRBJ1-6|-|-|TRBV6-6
CASSIIDGPNSPLHF
TGTGCCAGCAGTATTATAGACGGCCCGAATTCACCCCTCCACTTT
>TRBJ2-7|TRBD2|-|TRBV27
CASSLSLAGGPYEQYF
TGTGCCAGCAGTTTATCCCTAGCGGGGGGCCCTTACGAGCAGTACTTC
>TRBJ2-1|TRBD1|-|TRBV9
CASSDMGQGQFF
TGTGCCAGCAGCGATATGGGACAGGGTCAGTTCTTC
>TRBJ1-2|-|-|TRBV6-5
CASSPLMRLNYGYTF
TGTGCCAGCAGTCCCCTCATGCGTCTTAACTATGGCTACACCTTC
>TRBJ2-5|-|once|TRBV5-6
CASSFGTAGAETQYF
TGTGCCAGCAGCTTCGGGACAGCGGGTGCGGAGACCCAGTACTTC
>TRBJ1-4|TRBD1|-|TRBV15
CATSYGTGDNEKLFF
TGTGCCACCAGCTACGGGACAGGGGATAATGAAAAACTGTTTTTT
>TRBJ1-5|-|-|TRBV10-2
CASNAGSSNQPQHF
TGCGCCAGCAACGCAGGGAGTAGCAATCAGCCCCAGCATTTT
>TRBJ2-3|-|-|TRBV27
CASSWGGTDTQYF
TGTGCCAGCAGTTGGGGCGGCACAGATACGCAGTATTTT
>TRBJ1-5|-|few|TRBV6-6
CASSPTQGSNQPQHF
TGTGCCAGCAGCCCCACGCAGGGGTCCAATCAGCCCCAGCATTTT
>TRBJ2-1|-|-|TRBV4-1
CASSRDTTYNEQFF
TGCGCCAGCAGCCGGGACACAACCTACAATGAGCAGTTCTTC
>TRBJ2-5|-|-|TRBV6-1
CASGVPPETQYF
TGTGCCAGCGGGGTCCCCCCGGAGACCCAGTACTTC